This paragraph reports one TCR beta chain. What it binds is unknown. Deletions cut 0 bases from V and 8 bases from J, with 11 bases between. The CDR3 has 14 amino acids. Germline V CDR1 and CDR2: SGDLS, YYNGEE. 60 Vbeta and 13 Jbeta primers were used in PCR. TCRdb's copy holds only in-frame clones and misses some; the assay was immunoSEQ multiplex PCR. The data hold some 200,000 clones, with more than 85% observed a single time. The source of the sample is a study of cytomegalovirus exposure and HLA in healthy donors. As for the study in general: Early released data comprised around 79 million unique TCRs from HLA-typed donors.

Study results and caveats: In an earlier analysis, about 90% or about 30%: the productive usage of most TCR beta V segments. Using a false discovery rate of 0.05, a later analysis showed that around 16,000 TCR beta sequences were associated with HLA alleles.

The sequence derives from a woman between 18 and 29 years old in good health and CMV-seronegative. Material for sequencing was PBMCs. V and J are TRBV9 and TRBJ2-2; perhaps TRBD2 as D (5 bases). CDR3 sequence: CASSVGVGGGELFF. The CDR3 nucleotides read TGTGCCAGCAGCGTAGGGGTAGGCGGGGGGGAGCTGTTTTTT.